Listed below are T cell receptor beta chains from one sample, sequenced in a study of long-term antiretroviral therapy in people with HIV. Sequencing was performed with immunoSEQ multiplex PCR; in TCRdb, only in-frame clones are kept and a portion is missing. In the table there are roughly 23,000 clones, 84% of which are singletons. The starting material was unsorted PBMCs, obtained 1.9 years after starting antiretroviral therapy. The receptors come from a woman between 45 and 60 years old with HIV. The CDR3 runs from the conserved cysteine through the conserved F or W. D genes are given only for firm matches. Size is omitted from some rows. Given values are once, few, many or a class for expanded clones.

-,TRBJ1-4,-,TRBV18,CASSPPLGVIKLFF,TGTGCCAGCTCACCACCGCTGGGAGTGATAAAACTGTTTTTT
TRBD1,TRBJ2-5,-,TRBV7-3,CASSPGQGSETQYF,TGTGCCAGCAGCCCCGGACAGGGGTCAGAGACCCAGTACTTC
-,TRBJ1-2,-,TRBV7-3,CASKQDEGDYGYTF,TGTGCTAGTAAGCAGGATGAGGGGGACTATGGCTACACCTTC
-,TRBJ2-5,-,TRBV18,CASSPGQGETQYF,TGTGCCAGCTCTCCGGGTCAAGGGGAGACCCAGTACTTC
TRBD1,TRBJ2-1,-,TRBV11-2,CASSRGDRVDNEQFF,TGTGCCAGCAGCCGGGGGGACAGGGTAGACAATGAGCAGTTCTTC
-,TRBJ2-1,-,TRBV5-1,CASSQQAGRPGEQFF,TGCGCCAGCAGCCAGCAGGCGGGCAGACCAGGTGAGCAGTTCTTC
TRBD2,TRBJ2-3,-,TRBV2,CASRPSSGGRDTQYF,TGTGCCAGCAGGCCATCTAGCGGGGGGCGAGATACGCAGTATTTT
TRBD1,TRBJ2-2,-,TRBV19,CASLRDRGTGELFF,TGTGCCAGTCTCCGGGACAGGGGCACCGGGGAGCTGTTTTTT
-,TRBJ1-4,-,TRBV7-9,CASSFGKREKLFF,TGTGCCAGCAGCTTCGGGAAAAGAGAAAAACTGTTTTTT
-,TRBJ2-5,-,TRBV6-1,CASCEVSGGQETQYF,TGTGCCAGCTGTGAAGTTTCGGGTGGCCAAGAGACCCAGTACTTC
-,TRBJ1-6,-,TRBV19,CASNDRDNSPLHF,TGTGCCAGTAACGACAGAGATAATTCACCCCTCCACTTT
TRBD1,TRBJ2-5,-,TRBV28,CASTITGGKTQYF,TGTGCCAGCACAATTACAGGGGGAAAGACCCAGTACTTC
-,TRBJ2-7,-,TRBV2,CASRGPTISSYEQYF,TGTGCCAGCAGGGGACCTACTATAAGCTCCTACGAGCAGTACTTC
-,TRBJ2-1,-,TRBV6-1,CASSEALDCFF,TGTGCCAGCAGTGAAGCGCTGGACTGTTTCTTC
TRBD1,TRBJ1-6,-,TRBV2,CASSRDRGYNSPLHF,TGTGCCAGCAGCCGGGACAGGGGTTATAATTCACCCCTCCACTTT
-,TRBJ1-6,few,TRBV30,CAWSVGARYSPLHF,TGTGCCTGGAGTGTGGGGGCGCGTTACTCACCCCTCCACTTT
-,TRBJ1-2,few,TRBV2,CASSVQGHGYTF,TGTGCCAGCAGTGTACAGGGACATGGCTACACCTTC
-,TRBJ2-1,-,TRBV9,CASSAQIHGNEQFF,TGTGCCAGCAGCGCACAGATACACGGGAATGAGCAGTTCTTC
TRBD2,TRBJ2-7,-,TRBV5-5,CASSWTSGGFEQYF,TGTGCCAGCAGCTGGACTAGCGGGGGATTCGAGCAGTACTTC
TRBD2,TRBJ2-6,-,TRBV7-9,CASSPIAGSGSGANVLTF,TGTGCCAGCAGCCCAATAGCGGGGTCGGGCTCTGGGGCCAACGTCCTGACTTTC
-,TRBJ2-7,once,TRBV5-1,CASSGDGYEQYF,TGCGCCAGCAGCGGGGACGGTTACGAGCAGTACTTC
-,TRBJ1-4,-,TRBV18,CASKDQLGAAANEKLFF,TGTGCCAGCAAGGATCAGTTGGGGGCTGCGGCTAATGAAAAACTGTTTTTT
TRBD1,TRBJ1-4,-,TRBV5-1,CASSLLGQDEKLFF,TGCGCCAGCAGCTTGCTGGGACAGGATGAAAAACTGTTTTTT
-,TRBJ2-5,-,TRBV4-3,CASSRLGEGGETQYF,TGCGCCAGCAGCCGGCTTGGGGAAGGGGGTGAGACCCAGTACTTC
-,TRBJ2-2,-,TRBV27,CASSPPAGANTGELFF,TGTGCCAGCAGCCCCCCGGCGGGCGCGAACACCGGGGAGCTGTTTTTT
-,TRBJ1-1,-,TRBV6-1,CAGGIQYNTEAFF,TGTGCCGGCGGCATACAGTATAACACTGAAGCTTTCTTT
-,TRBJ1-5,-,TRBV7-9,CASSLGRLGSNHQPQHF,TGTGCCAGCAGCTTAGGAAGACTGGGGTCGAATCATCAGCCCCAGCATTTT
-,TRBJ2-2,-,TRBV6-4,CASSAEGGVTGELFF,TGTGCCAGCAGTGCGGAGGGGGGAGTCACCGGGGAGCTGTTTTTT
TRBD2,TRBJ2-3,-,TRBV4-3,CASSRLAERTDTQYF,TGCGCCAGCAGCCGACTAGCGGAGCGCACAGATACGCAGTATTTT
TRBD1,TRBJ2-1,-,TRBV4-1,CASSRGDGGTGSNEQFF,TGCGCCAGCAGCCGGGGGGATGGTGGGACAGGTAGCAATGAGCAGTTCTTC
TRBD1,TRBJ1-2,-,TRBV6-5,CASSYSGTAGYTF,TGTGCCAGCAGTTACTCAGGGACAGCCGGCTACACCTTC
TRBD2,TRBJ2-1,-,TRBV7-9,CASSKAGAGYNEQFF,TGTGCCAGCAGCAAAGCGGGGGCTGGTTACAATGAGCAGTTCTTC
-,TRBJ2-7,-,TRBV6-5,CASSYQYTSEQYF,TGTGCCAGCAGTTACCAGTATACGAGCGAGCAGTACTTC
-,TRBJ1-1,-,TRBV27,CASSLTAANTEAFF,TGTGCCAGCAGTTTAACAGCGGCGAACACTGAAGCTTTCTTT
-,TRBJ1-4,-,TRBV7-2,CASGVDEKLFF,TGTGCCAGCGGAGTGGATGAAAAACTGTTTTTT
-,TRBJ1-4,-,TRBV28,CASSWGNEKLFF,TGTGCCAGCAGTTGGGGGAACGAAAAACTGTTTTTT
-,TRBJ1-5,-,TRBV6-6,CASSPWNQPQHF,TGTGCCAGCAGTCCATGGAATCAGCCCCAGCATTTT
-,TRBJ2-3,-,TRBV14,CASSQDERYTDTQYF,TGTGCCAGCAGCCAAGATGAGAGGTACACAGATACGCAGTATTTT
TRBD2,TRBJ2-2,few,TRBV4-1,CASRQGLAGELFF,TGCGCCAGCAGACAAGGACTAGCCGGGGAGCTGTTTTTT
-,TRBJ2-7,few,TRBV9,CASSVEADPSYEQYF,TGTGCCAGCAGCGTAGAGGCAGACCCCTCCTACGAGCAGTACTTC
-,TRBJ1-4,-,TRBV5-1,CASSLGPTGTGEKLFF,TGCGCCAGCAGCTTGGGGCCAACAGGGACGGGTGAAAAACTGTTTTTT
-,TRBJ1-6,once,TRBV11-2,CASSLFGLGTPLHF,TGTGCCAGCAGCTTATTTGGCTTAGGAACACCCCTCCACTTT
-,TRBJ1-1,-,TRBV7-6,CASSRRLEAFF,TGTGCCAGCAGCCGCAGGCTTGAAGCTTTCTTT
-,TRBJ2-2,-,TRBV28,CASSAQGKGSTGELFF,TGTGCCAGCAGCGCACAGGGAAAAGGTAGCACCGGGGAGCTGTTTTTT
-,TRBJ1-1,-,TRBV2,CASSERKMNTEAFF,TGTGCCAGCAGTGAGCGGAAGATGAACACTGAAGCTTTCTTT
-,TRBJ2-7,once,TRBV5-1,CASSLAGRYEQYF,TGCGCCAGCAGCTTGGCAGGTCGCTACGAGCAGTACTTC
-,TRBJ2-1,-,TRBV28,CASRRWGTYNEQFF,TGTGCCAGCAGACGGTGGGGGACCTACAATGAGCAGTTCTTC
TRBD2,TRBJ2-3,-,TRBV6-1,CASKVAGGPIDTQYF,TGTGCCTCCAAGGTAGCGGGGGGGCCAATAGATACGCAGTATTTT
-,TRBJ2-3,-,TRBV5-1,CASSLAVNGGTSTDTQYF,TGCGCCAGCAGCTTGGCCGTAAATGGGGGTACTAGCACAGATACGCAGTATTTT